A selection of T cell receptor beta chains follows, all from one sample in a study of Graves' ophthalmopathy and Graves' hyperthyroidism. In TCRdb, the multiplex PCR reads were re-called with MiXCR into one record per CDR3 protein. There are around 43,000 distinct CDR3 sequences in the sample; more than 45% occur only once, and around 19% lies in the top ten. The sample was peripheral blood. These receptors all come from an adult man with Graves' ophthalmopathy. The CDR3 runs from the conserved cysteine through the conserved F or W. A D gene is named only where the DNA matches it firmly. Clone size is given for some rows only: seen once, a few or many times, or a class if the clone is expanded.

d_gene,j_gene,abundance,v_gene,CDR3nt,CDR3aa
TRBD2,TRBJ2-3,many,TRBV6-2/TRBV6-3,TGTGCCAGCATCCCGGGACTAGCGTCTGTCCCAGATACGCAGTATTTT,CASIPGLASVPDTQYF
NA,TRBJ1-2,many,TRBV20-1,TGCAGTGCCATACCCGCTGGAGCTTCTAACTATGGCTACACCTTC,CSAIPAGASNYGYTF
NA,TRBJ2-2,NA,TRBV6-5,TGTGCCAGCAGTTACAGTCTGGGGCCGGGCGAGGAGCTGTTTTTT,CASSYSLGPGEELFF
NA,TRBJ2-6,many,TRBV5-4,TGTGCCAGCAGCTTTGGGGGCGGAGGGGCCAACGTCCTGACTTTC,CASSFGGGGANVLTF
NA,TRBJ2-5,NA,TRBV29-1,TGCAGCGTTGATGGTGGGGCAGGGTGGAACCAAGAGACCCAGTACTTC,CSVDGGAGWNQETQYF
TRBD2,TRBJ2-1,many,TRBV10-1,TGCGCCAGCAGTGTGTCGGCTAGCGGGGTAGATGAGCAGTTCTTC,CASSVSASGVDEQFF
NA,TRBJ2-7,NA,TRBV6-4,TGTGCCAGCTCTTCCCGACAGGGTCCTTCCAATGAGCGGGGGAGCTCCTACGAGCAGTACTTC,CASSSRQGPSNERGSSYEQYF
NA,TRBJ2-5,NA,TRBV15,TGTGCCACCAGCAGAGATGTCGGGGATCCCAACTCAGCGGGAGAGACCCAGTACTTC,CATSRDVGDPNSAGETQYF
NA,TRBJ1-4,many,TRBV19,TGTGCCAGTAGTCAAAGCTTTGGGGAACTGTTTTTT,CASSQSFGELFF
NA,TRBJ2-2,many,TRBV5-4,TGTGCCAGCAGCCACCCCAACCGGGGGGCCGGCGGGGAGCTGTTTTTT,CASSHPNRGAGGELFF
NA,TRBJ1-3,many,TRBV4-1,TGCGCCAGCAGCCAAGGATGGGGCAGCAACTCTGGAAACACCATATATTTT,CASSQGWGSNSGNTIYF
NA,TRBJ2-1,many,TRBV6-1,TGTGCCAGCGCTTTTCCCCCCGGGGGCTCCTACAATGAGCAGTTCTTC,CASAFPPGGSYNEQFF
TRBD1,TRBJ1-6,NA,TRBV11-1,TGTGCCAGCAGCACCGGGACAGCAAATTCACCCCTCCACTTT,CASSTGTANSPLHF
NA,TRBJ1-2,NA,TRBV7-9,TGTGCCAGCAGCTACGGGACTAACGGCTACACCTTC,CASSYGTNGYTF
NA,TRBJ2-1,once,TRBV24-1,TGTGCCACCAGTGATTTGTGGCCGTACAAGGAGCAGTTCTTC,CATSDLWPYKEQFF
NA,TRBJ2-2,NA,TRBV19,TGCGCCAGTACGAGGGCAGAGGTGGACACCGGGGAGCTGTTTTTT,CASTRAEVDTGELFF
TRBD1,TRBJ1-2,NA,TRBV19,TGTGCCAGTAGCACACCGGGACAGGGGGCGTACTATGGCTACACCTTC,CASSTPGQGAYYGYTF
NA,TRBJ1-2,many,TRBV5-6,TGTGCCAGCAGCCCTCGTGAGGGGGGGGGCGACTATGGCTACACCTTC,CASSPREGGGDYGYTF
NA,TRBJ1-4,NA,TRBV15,TGTGCCACCAGCAGAGATCGGGGACAAGAAAAACTGTTTTTT,CATSRDRGQEKLFF
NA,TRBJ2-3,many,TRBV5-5,TGTGCCAGCAGCTTGGCAGCGCGAACAGATACGCAGTATTTT,CASSLAARTDTQYF
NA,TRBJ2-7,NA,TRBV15,TGTGCCACCAGCAGGGGGATCTACGAGCAGTACTTC,CATSRGIYEQYF
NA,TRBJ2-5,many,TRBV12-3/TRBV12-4,TGTGCCTCCCGGTTAGCCTTGGAGACCCAGTACTTC,CASRLALETQYF
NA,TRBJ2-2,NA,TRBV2,TGTGCCAGCAGTGTTCTTTACACCGGGGAGCTGTTTTTT,CASSVLYTGELFF
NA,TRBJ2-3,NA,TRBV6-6,TGTGCCATCTCCAAACTCATTAGCACAGATACGCAGTATTTT,CAISKLISTDTQYF
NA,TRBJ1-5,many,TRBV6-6,TGTGCCAGCAGATCCCGGCGAGGGGATAGCAATCAGCCCCAGCATTTT,CASRSRRGDSNQPQHF
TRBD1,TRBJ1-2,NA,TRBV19,TGTGCCAGTGGCCCCCCGGGACAGTGGTTCTATGGCTACACCTTC,CASGPPGQWFYGYTF
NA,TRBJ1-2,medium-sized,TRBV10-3,TGTGCCCCTCGCCCGGAAGATGGCTACACCTTC,CAPRPEDGYTF
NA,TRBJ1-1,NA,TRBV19,TGTGCCAGTAGTATATGGTCGAACACTGAAGCTTTCTTT,CASSIWSNTEAFF
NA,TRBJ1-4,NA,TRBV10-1,TGCGCCAGCGGTGAGTCTCAGGGACCCTTCACCGCAACTAATGAAAAACTGTTTTTT,CASGESQGPFTATNEKLFF
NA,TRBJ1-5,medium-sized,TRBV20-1,TGCAGTGCTAGAGATCCGAGGGTTCAGCCCCAGCATTTT,CSARDPRVQPQHF
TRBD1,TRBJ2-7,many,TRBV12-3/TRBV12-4,TGTGCCAGCAGTTTGGGCAGGGGGCAGGTCGAGCAGTACTTC,CASSLGRGQVEQYF
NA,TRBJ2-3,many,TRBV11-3,TGTGCCAGCAGCCTACGGGCAGATACGCAGTATTTT,CASSLRADTQYF
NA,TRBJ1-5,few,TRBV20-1,TGCAGTGCTGGTGGGAAGGGTGGTCAGCCCCAGCATTTT,CSAGGKGGQPQHF
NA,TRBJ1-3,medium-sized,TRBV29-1,TGCAGCGTTGAGTTGGAGGGGCGCGGAAACACCATATATTTT,CSVELEGRGNTIYF
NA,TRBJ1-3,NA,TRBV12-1,TGTGCCAGCAGCTTCGCGCCCGGACAAGGAAACACCATATATTTT,CASSFAPGQGNTIYF
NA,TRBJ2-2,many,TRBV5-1,TGCGCCACCAGCCCAAATGCAGGGTCGAGCGGGGAGCTGTTTTTT,CATSPNAGSSGELFF
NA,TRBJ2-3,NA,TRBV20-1,TGCAGTGTTTTCGACTCTAACACAGATACGCAGTATTTC,CSVFDSNTDTQYF
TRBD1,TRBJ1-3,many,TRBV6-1,TGTGCCAGCAGTGAAGGGGACAGAACTGGAAACACCATATATTTT,CASSEGDRTGNTIYF
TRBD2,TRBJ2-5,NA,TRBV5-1,TGCGCCAGCAGCTTAGGGACTAGCGGGGTTGAGACCCAGTACTTC,CASSLGTSGVETQYF
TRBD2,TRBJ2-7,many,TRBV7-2,TGTGCCAGCAGCCCTGGTCTAGCGGGAGGGCCTTCCTACGAGCAGTACTTC,CASSPGLAGGPSYEQYF
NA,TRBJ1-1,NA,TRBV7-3,TGTGCCAGCAGCTCCCGGGGCAGGGAGAACACTGAAGCTTTCTTT,CASSSRGRENTEAFF
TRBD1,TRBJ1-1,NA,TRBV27,TGTGCCAGCAGTCCAATCTGGACAGGGAGCACTGAAGCTTTCTTT,CASSPIWTGSTEAFF
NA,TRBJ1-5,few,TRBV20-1,TGCAGTGCTAGAGATCCAGGCGGGAGGGGAGAGACCCAGCATTTT,CSARDPGGRGETQHF
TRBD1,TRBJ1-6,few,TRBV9,TGTGCCAGCAGCGTAGGGGACAGTACTAATTCACCCCTCCACTTT,CASSVGDSTNSPLHF
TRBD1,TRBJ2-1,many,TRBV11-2,TGTGCCAGCAGCCAGGGGACAGGGGCTAATGAGCAGTTCTTC,CASSQGTGANEQFF
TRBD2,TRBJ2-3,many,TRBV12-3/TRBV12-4,TGTGCCAGCAGCAGGACTAGCGGGGGCACAGATACGCAGTATTTT,CASSRTSGGTDTQYF
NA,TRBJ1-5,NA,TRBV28,TGTGCCAGCAGTTTATTAGGAGATTATAGCAATCAGCCCCAGCATTTT,CASSLLGDYSNQPQHF
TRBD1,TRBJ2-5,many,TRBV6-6,TGTGCCAGCAGTTACTCGAGTACGGGACAGGGGAGGGAGACCCAGTACTTC,CASSYSSTGQGRETQYF
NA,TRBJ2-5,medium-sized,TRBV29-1,TGCAGCGTTGACCTCGGATGGGAGACCCAGTACTTC,CSVDLGWETQYF
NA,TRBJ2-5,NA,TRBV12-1,TGTGCCAGCAGCGTTGGGACAGGCCAGGGAGAGACCCAGTACTTC,CASSVGTGQGETQYF
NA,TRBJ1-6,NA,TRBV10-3,TGTGCCATCAGTGAGGCACCGCCAGGGAGTTCACCCCTCCACTTT,CAISEAPPGSSPLHF
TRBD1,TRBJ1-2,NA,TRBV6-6,TGTGCCAGCAGTTCGGACAGGGGCGGTGGCTACACCTTC,CASSSDRGGGYTF
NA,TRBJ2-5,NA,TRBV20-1,TGCAGTGCCAACACCGACCAAGAGACCCAGTACTTC,CSANTDQETQYF